These T cell receptor beta chains were read from a single sample in a study of T cells in Graves' hyperthyroidism and ophthalmopathy. TCRdb used MiXCR to reprocess the multiplex PCR reads, holding one entry per CDR3 protein. The sample lists about 380,000 distinct CDR3 sequences; roughly 20% were seen once. Source material: blood. The receptors shown here come from a young man with Graves' ophthalmopathy. Both conserved end residues are part of each CDR3. Fields, in order: J gene, V gene, CDR3 protein.

TRBJ2-7 | TRBV6-1 | CASRRDISYEQYF
TRBJ1-6 | TRBV6-1 | CASRDWAAGYNSPLHF
TRBJ2-1 | TRBV6-2/TRBV6-3 | CASPGRGAVEQFF
TRBJ2-2 | TRBV19 | CASSRTPNTGELFF
TRBJ2-2 | TRBV7-2 | CASSVLPGLVSTGELFF
TRBJ1-5 | TRBV12-3/TRBV12-4 | CASSQEPGRENQPQHF
TRBJ2-1 | TRBV28 | CASSPLENNEQFF
TRBJ1-2 | TRBV11-2 | CASSLSRTNYGYTF
TRBJ1-6 | TRBV3-1 | CASSWGQERNSPLHF
TRBJ2-1 | TRBV10-3 | CAKERGDDYNEQFF
TRBJ1-2 | TRBV2 | CASSAVSNRINYGYTF
TRBJ1-1 | TRBV28 | CASSNPGQGVTEAFF
TRBJ2-7 | TRBV6-1 | CASSDGATYEQYF
TRBJ2-7 | TRBV4-2 | CASSNRNEQYF
TRBJ1-5 | TRBV20-1 | CSAPPGDQPQHF
TRBJ1-6 | TRBV12-3/TRBV12-4 | CASSPRQGSGSPLHF
TRBJ2-7 | TRBV5-1 | CASSPHWDSDEQYF
TRBJ2-7 | TRBV7-9 | CASSLIGSTGYEQYF
TRBJ2-7 | TRBV6-1 | CATVSGTHYEQYF
TRBJ2-1 | TRBV27 | CASSLSGFAYNEQFF
TRBJ1-5 | TRBV5-6 | CASSLRDSSNQPQHF
TRBJ1-2 | TRBV27 | CASSPAGRGGYTF